This TCR beta chain comes out of a study of blood T cell repertoires in COVID-19. Background on the study: Samples came from the United States, Italy and Spain, spanning acute and convalescent COVID-19.

Germline CDR1 reads SGHDT; CDR2 reads YYEEEE. The J segment lost 0 bases and the V segment lost 4 bases, leaving 6 bases of the junction unmatched. The CDR3 runs 16 residues. Adults between about 18 and 95 years of age took part from under 30 US areas. Donors in Cohort 3 who had recovered were those with two negative PCRs, healthcare professional clearance, or resolution of their symptoms. In the original workflow: Amplification of reference gene primers was used by the study to estimate nucleated cell counts. Some clones are missing from TCRdb's copy, which holds only in-frame ones; the method was immunoSEQ multiplex PCR. The D gene and trimming were derived from the DNA, and the V and J assignments and clone size from that table. This sample has fewer than 250,000 clones; around 84% occur once, and the top ten carry more than 2.5%.

The rearrangement uses TRBV5-6 and TRBJ2-2; 7 bases line up with TRBD1. The clonotype originates from a woman in her thirties who had recovered from COVID-19. The sequencing input was PBMCs or T cells enriched from blood (not recorded which). CDR3 coding DNA: TGTGCCAGCAGCCAAGAAGGGGGCCCGAACACCGGGGAGCTGTTTTTT. Translated: CASSQEGGPNTGELFF.